Shown below are 9 T cell receptor beta chains from a single sample sequenced in a study of T cells after yellow fever vaccination. TCRdb called the 5' RACE reads again in MiXCR, with one record for every CDR3 protein. The data contain tens of thousands of distinct CDR3 sequences, less than 8% of them singletons. Sequences were derived from PBMCs, either bulk or a sorted T-cell subset (CD4+, CD8+, memory, or dextramer-sorted; not recorded which), sampled on the day of the first yellow fever vaccination. Every receptor here comes from a man between 18 and 35 years old who received the YFV17D yellow fever vaccine.

This clonotype was detected ten times or more. This rearrangement joins TRBV7-9 to TRBJ2-7; D gene ambiguous. The CDR3 contains 11 residues. The V and J ends lost 3 bases and 5 bases respectively, with 5 bases between them. Per the germline V gene, CDR1 is SEHNR and CDR2 is FQNEAQ (reference sequence). CDR3 DNA: TGTGCCAGCAGCTTCTTGGACGAGCAGTACTTC. Amino acids: CASSFLDEQYF.

Of note for this clonotype: This likely comes from a read error, as the CDR3 has no conserved phenylalanine or tryptophan at its end. The limits of the CDR3 on the DNA are not certain, so only TCRdb's listed CDR3 is given. The chain recombines TRBV15 with TRBJ2-3; TRBD2 is the table's D call and was not checked against the DNA. Counting both end residues, the CDR3 totals 13 amino acids. The germline CDR1 and CDR2 sequences are LNHNV and YYDKDF (reference sequence). The CDR3 here is CATSRDLSGGSGL.

The gene calls are TRBV27 and TRBJ2-1, with TRBD2 matching over 12 bases. V lost 5 bases and J lost 11; bases outside the gene matches: 25. The CDR3 contains 20 residues. CDR1 and CDR2 (germline): MNHEY, SMNVEV (reference sequence). CDR3 coding DNA: TGTGCCAGCAGTGCCCTGGACTGGGGACTAGCGGGTTCCACGGAAGGGAAGCAGTTCTTC. The encoded protein is CASSALDWGLAGSTEGKQFF.

This chain links TRBV7-2 with TRBJ2-1; a possible D gene is TRBD1 (6 bases). The CDR3 has 16 amino acids. CDR1 is SGHTA, CDR2 FQGNSA, per germline. V was pared by 1 base and J by 3 bases, with 13 bases between. As DNA, the CDR3 is TGTGCCAGCAGCTTAGAGCCCAGGGGCTACTACAATGAGCAGTTCTTC. Its protein is CASSLEPRGYYNEQFF.

This clonotype was recorded at least ten times. The rearrangement links TRBV7-9 to TRBJ1-2; perhaps TRBD1 as D (5 bases). The CDR3 totals 17 residues. Germline CDR1 is SEHNR and CDR2 is FQNEAQ (reference sequence). The V end lost 5 bases, the J end lost 3 bases, and 22 bases lay between the germline ends. The CDR3 sequence: CASSRGGPSAADYGYTF. For the CDR3, the DNA is TGTGCCAGCAGCCGCGGGGGACCTAGCGCTGCGGACTATGGCTACACCTTC. Full variable domain (rest looked up from reference TRBV7-9 and TRBJ1-2): DTGVSQNPRHKITKRGQNVTFRCDPISEHNRLYWYRQTLGQGPEFLTYFQNEAQLEKSRLLSDRFSAERPKGSFSTLEIQRTEQGDSAMYLCASSRGGPSAADYGYTFGSGTRLTVV.

This clonotype has at least ten counts. The chain recombines TRBV6-2 or TRBV6-3 with TRBJ2-1, with D possibly being TRBD2 (5 bases). Germline CDR1 MNHEY, CDR2 SVGEGT. The CDR3 consists of 14 residues. The ends were cut back, 5 bases at V and 6 bases at J, with 14 bases in the middle. The CDR3 DNA is TGTGCCAGCAGTACCATAGCGTTTCTCAATGAGCAGTTCTTC. Amino acids: CASSTIAFLNEQFF.

The chain combines TRBV5-1 with TRBJ2-5; D ambiguous. Trimming took off 4 bases at V and 5 bases at J, with 30 bases between the two ends. CDR3 length: 19 residues. Looked up from germline, CDR1 is SGHRS and CDR2 is YFSETQ. The CDR3 reads CASSLQPPTQITSRETQYF. The CDR3 DNA is TGCGCCAGCAGCCTACAACCGCCTACGCAGATAACCTCAAGGGAGACCCAGTACTTC.

This clonotype was observed at least ten times. This chain uses TRBV2 with TRBJ2-5, with 8 bases fitting TRBD1. This CDR3 spans 11 amino acids. Germline V gene lookup returns CDR1 SNHLY and CDR2 FYNNEI. J was trimmed by 9 bases and V by 8 bases; bases with no gene match: 5. Written as DNA, the CDR3 is TGTGCCAGCGGAGTCAGGGGGCCCCAGTACTTC. The encoded protein is CASGVRGPQYF. The complete variable domain, with remaining parts taken from reference TRBV2 and TRBJ2-5, reads EPEVTQTPSHQVTQMGQEVILRCVPISNHLYFYWYRQILGQKVEFLVSFYNNEISEKSEIFDDQFSVERPDGSNFTLKIRSTKLEDSAMYFCASGVRGPQYFGPGTRLLVL.

This clonotype has ten or more counts. The chain uses TRBV20-1 and TRBJ1-1, with D possibly matching TRBD1 (5 bases). Trimming cost V 2 bases and J 6 bases, with 16 bases left between them. This CDR3 is 14 amino acids long. Germline-derived CDR1 and CDR2 are DFQATT and SNEGSKA (reference sequence). CDR3 loop: CSARTTEPGPEAFF. The CDR3 DNA reads as TGCAGTGCTAGAACGACAGAACCAGGCCCTGAAGCTTTCTTT.